The 5 T cell receptor beta chains given below trace back to one sample, sequenced in a study of T cells in Graves' hyperthyroidism and ophthalmopathy. Amplification of TCR beta CDR3 regions was performed using RNA transcripts as template. The study used the HTBI primer set for a first-round RT-PCR of the TCR CDR3. TCRdb processed the multiplex PCR reads anew with MiXCR; each CDR3 protein has one entry. The sample shows roughly 710,000 distinct CDR3 sequences, 30% to 40% of them seen only once. Sequenced: blood. The receptors originated from a woman aged 40 to 50 with Graves' hyperthyroidism.

The genes are TRBV24-1 and TRBJ2-7; 9 nucleotides match TRBD1. The CDR3 covers 15 residues. Germline V gives CDR1 KGHDR, CDR2 SFDVKD. Trimming at V came to 0 bases and at J to 7 bases, leaving 6 bases not matched to a gene. The CDR3 DNA reads as TGTGCCACCAGTGATTTGGGGACAGGGTACAATGAGCAGTACTTC. Its protein product is CATSDLGTGYNEQYF.

This clonotype was picked up many times. The rearrangement uses TRBV2 and TRBJ2-5; perhaps TRBD1 as D (5 bases). Germline-derived CDR1 and CDR2 are SNHLY and FYNNEI. This CDR3 comprises 13 residues. V was pared by 5 bases and J by 5 bases, with 12 bases between. The CDR3 loop reads CASSPDSWETQYF. In DNA, the CDR3 is TGTGCCAGCAGTCCTGACAGTTGGGAGACCCAGTACTTC.

This clonotype was detected ten times or more. This sequence joins TRBV25-1 and TRBJ2-7; tentatively, D is TRBD1 or TRBD2 (5 bases each). Trimming pared 3 bases from V and 4 bases from J, leaving 13 bases between. The CDR3 is 14 residues long. CDR1 is MGHDK, CDR2 SYGVNS, per germline. CDR3 bases: TGTGCCAGCAGTGATACAGGTGGAGGATACGAGCAGTACTTC. It yields the protein CASSDTGGGYEQYF.

This clonotype showed up just once. J is TRBJ2-7 and V is TRBV24-1; tentatively, D is TRBD2 (5 bases). The DNA end lines up better with TRBJ2-1; the J call may be wrong. The CDR3 sequence is 11 residues long. The germline V gene encodes CDR1 KGHDR and CDR2 SFDVKD. This CDR3 reads CATGGLLEQFF. CDR3 sequence (DNA): TGTGCCACCGGAGGTCTTTTGGAGCAGTTCTTC.

The rearrangement joins TRBV10-3 to TRBJ2-3; D unresolved. The CDR3 has 13 amino acids. Trimming removed 1 base at V and 6 bases at J, with 8 bases between. Germline V gives CDR1 ENHRY, CDR2 SYGVKD. The chain's CDR3 is CAISEFPPDTQYF. In nucleotides, the CDR3 is TGTGCCATCAGTGAGTTCCCCCCCGATACGCAGTATTTT.